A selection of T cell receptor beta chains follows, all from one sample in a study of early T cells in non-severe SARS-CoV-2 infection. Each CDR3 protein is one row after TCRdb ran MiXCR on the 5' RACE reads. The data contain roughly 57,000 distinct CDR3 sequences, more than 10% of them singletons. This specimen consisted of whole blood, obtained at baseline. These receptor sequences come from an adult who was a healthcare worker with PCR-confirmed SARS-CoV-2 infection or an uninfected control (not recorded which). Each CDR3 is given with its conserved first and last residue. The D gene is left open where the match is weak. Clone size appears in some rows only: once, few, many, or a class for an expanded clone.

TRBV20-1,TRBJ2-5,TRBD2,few,TGCAGTGCTACCGGGACTAGCGGGAGGGAGGGGGAGACCCAGTACTTC,CSATGTSGREGETQYF
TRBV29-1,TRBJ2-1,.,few,TGCAGCGTTGAAGGCGCCCCGGTAGGAAGCGAGCAGTTCTTC,CSVEGAPVGSEQFF
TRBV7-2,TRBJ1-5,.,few,TGTGCCAGCAGCTTAGGATACCAGCCCCAGCATTTT,CASSLGYQPQHF
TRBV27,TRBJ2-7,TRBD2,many,TGTGCCAGCAGTTTTGGAAGGCTAGCGGGAGGTATGGAGCAGTACTTC,CASSFGRLAGGMEQYF
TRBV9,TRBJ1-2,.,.,TGTGCCAGCAGCGTAGGAAGGGATTCCTATGGCTACACCTTC,CASSVGRDSYGYTF
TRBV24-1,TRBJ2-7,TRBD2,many,TGTGCCGCCTTATTAGCGGGAGAGATCCCCTCCTGCGAGCAGTACTTC,CAALLAGEIPSCEQYF
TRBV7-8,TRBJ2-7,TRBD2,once,TGTGCCAGCAGCTTCGGGGGGTCCTTACTCGAGCAGTACTTC,CASSFGGSLLEQYF
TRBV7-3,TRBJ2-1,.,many,TGTGCCAGCAGCCGCATTCACGGGGGACTTCTACCTAACAATGAGCAGTTCTTC,CASSRIHGGLLPNNEQFF
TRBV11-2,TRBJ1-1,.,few,TGTGCCAGCAGCTTAGAGGCAGATGAAGCTTTCTTT,CASSLEADEAFF
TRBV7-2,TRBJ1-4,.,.,TGTGCCAGCAGCCTGGCGAAGGGACCTAATGAAAAACTGTTTTTT,CASSLAKGPNEKLFF
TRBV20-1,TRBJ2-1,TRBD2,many,TGCAGTGCTAGAGGTGGGAGGGGCGAGGGACGTCCTTATGAGCAGTTCTTC,CSARGGRGEGRPYEQFF
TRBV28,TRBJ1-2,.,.,TGTGCCAGCAGTATGGGGGGCTTGGGCTATGGCTACACCTTC,CASSMGGLGYGYTF
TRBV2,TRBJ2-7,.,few,TGTGCCAGTAGACCTAGCTTCCCGTCAGAGCAGTACTTC,CASRPSFPSEQYF
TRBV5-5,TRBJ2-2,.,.,TGTGCCAGCAGCTTGGATAGGGGCGCGAACACCGGGGAGCTGTTTTTT,CASSLDRGANTGELFF
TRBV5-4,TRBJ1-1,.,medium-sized,TGTGCCAGCAGCTTGGTGGGGTATCCTTCGGCTTTCTTT,CASSLVGYPSAFF
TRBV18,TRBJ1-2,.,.,TGTGCCAGCTCACCACGTGAGAGGAACTATGGCTACACCTTC,CASSPRERNYGYTF
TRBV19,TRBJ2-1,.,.,TGTGCCAGTAGTATACAATTAGCAAACAATGAGCAGTTCTTC,CASSIQLANNEQFF
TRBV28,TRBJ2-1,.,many,TGTGCCAGCAGGGGTGTCGCGGGACCATACAATGAGCAGTTCTTC,CASRGVAGPYNEQFF
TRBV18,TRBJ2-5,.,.,TGTGCCAGCTCACCGAGGGGAGAAGAGACCCAGTACTTC,CASSPRGEETQYF
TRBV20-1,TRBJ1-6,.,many,TGCAGTGCTGAGGGACATTGGTTGGGGGCCCTCCACTTT,CSAEGHWLGALHF
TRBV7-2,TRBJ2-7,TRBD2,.,TGTGCCAGCAGCTCTAGATCTAGCGGGAGCTCCTACGAGCAGTACTTC,CASSSRSSGSSYEQYF
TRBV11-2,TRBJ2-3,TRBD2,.,TGTGCCAGCAGCTTAGGGGCTAGCGGGAGGGCCAGATCAGATACGCAGTATTTT,CASSLGASGRARSDTQYF
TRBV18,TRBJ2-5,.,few,TGTGCCAGCTCACCGAAACTGTACCAAGAGACCCAGTACTTC,CASSPKLYQETQYF
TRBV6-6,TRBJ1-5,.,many,TGTGCCAGCACCACATGGGGGTACCAGCCCCAGCATTTT,CASTTWGYQPQHF
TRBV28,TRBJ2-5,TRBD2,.,TGTGCCAGCAGCGGGACTACCTTTGAGACCCAGTACTTC,CASSGTTFETQYF
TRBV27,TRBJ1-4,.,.,TGTGCCAGCAAACTGAGGGAAAAACTGTTTTTT,CASKLREKLFF
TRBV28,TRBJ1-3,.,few,TGTGCCAGCAGTTTAGTCAGGGGCGGAAACACCATATATTTT,CASSLVRGGNTIYF
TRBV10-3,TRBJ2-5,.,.,TGTGCCATCAGTGCCCTAAGTGGGGAGTCGGCCCAGTACTTC,CAISALSGESAQYF
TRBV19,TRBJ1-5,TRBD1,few,TGTGCCACTCGGGGACAGGGCTCTCAGCCCCAGCATTTT,CATRGQGSQPQHF
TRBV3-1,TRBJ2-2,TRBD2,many,TGTGCCAGCAGCCTCGAAGCGGGAGGGGCCGGGGAGCTGTTTTTT,CASSLEAGGAGELFF
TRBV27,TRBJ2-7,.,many,TGTGCCAGCAGTGCGAAGACAGGTTCAATCAATTACGAGCAGTACTTC,CASSAKTGSINYEQYF
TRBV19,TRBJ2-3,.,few,TGTGCCAGTAGTATGAACCACCGTCCAGATACGCAGTATTTT,CASSMNHRPDTQYF
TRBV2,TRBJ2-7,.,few,TGTGCCAGAAGTACCGGACAGTCATACGGGGATGGGCAGTACTTC,CARSTGQSYGDGQYF
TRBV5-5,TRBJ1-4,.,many,TGTGCCAGCAGCTTGGCTAATGAAAAACTGTTTTTT,CASSLANEKLFF
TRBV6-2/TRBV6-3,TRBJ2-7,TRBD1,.,TGTGCCAGCAGTTACTACAGGGGGGACGAGCAGTACTTC,CASSYYRGDEQYF
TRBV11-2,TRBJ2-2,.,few,TGTGCCAGCAGCCGAATTCTAAGAACCGGGGAGCTGTTTTTT,CASSRILRTGELFF
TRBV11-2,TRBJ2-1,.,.,TGTGCCAGCAGCTTAGCTTCGAGCTCCTACAATGAGCAGTTCTTC,CASSLASSSYNEQFF
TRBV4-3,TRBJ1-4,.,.,TGCGCCAGCAGCCAAGGGGGAGTTAGTGAAAAACTGTTTTTT,CASSQGGVSEKLFF
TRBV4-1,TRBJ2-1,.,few,TGCGCCAGCAGCCAAGAGGATCTTGTAGATTACAATGAGCAGTTCTTC,CASSQEDLVDYNEQFF
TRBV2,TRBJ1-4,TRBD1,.,TGTGCCAGCATGGGACAGCGCAATGAAAAACTGTTATTT,CASMGQRNEKLLF
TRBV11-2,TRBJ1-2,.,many,TGTGCCAGCAGCTCCAGAGCTGGCTACACCTTC,CASSSRAGYTF
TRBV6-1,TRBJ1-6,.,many,TGTGCCAGTGCTGGGACCGATAATTCACCCCTCCACTTT,CASAGTDNSPLHF
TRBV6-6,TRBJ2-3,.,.,TGTGCCAGCAGCCGCGGACCTCCAGATACGCAGTATTTT,CASSRGPPDTQYF
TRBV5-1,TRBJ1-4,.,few,TGCGCCAGCAGCCCCCGAGCGGGGGCAACTAATGAAAAACTGTTTTTT,CASSPRAGATNEKLFF
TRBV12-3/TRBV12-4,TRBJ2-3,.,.,TGTGCCAGCGGAACTATAAATACGCAGTATTTT,CASGTINTQYF
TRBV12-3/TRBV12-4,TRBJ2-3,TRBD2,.,TGTGCCAGCAGTTTAGCGCTCGGCGGGAGGACAGATACGCAGTATTTT,CASSLALGGRTDTQYF
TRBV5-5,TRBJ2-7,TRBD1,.,TGTGCCAGCAGCTTTGACCGGACAGGGGGCAACGAGCAGTACTTC,CASSFDRTGGNEQYF
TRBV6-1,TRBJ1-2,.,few,TGTGCCAGCAACATGGACGGAATGCTCTCAAGAGGCTACACCTTC,CASNMDGMLSRGYTF
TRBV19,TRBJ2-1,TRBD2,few,TGTGCCAGTAGTTCCCGGACTAGCTCCTACAATGAGCAGTTCTTC,CASSSRTSSYNEQFF
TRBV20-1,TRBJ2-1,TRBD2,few,TGCAGTGCTAGGGGGATTAGCGGGAGGGCCTGGGATGAGCAGTTCTTC,CSARGISGRAWDEQFF
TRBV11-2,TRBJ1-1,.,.,TGTGCCAGCAGCTTAAACATTGATCCCGGGGGCACTGAAGCTTTCTTT,CASSLNIDPGGTEAFF
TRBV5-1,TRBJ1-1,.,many,TGCGCCAGCAGCTTAACGGGGGCGAACACTGAAGCTTTCTTT,CASSLTGANTEAFF
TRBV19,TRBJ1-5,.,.,TGTGCTTCCAGGGACCATAGCAATCAGCCCCAGCATTTT,CASRDHSNQPQHF
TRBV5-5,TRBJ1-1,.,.,TGTGCCAGCAGCGCTATAAGTACTGAAGCTTTCTTT,CASSAISTEAFF
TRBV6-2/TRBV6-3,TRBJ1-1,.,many,TGTGCCAGCAGCAACGGGAAACGGATGAAGGCTTTCTTT,CASSNGKRMKAFF